These 17 T cell receptor beta chains originate from one sample sequenced in a study of blood T cell repertoires in COVID-19. Clones were sequenced by immunoSEQ multiplex PCR, and TCRdb holds only the in-frame ones, with some missing. Among about 270,000 clones listed, about four fifths were seen once. The sequenced material came from peripheral blood. The receptors originated from a human donor with COVID-19, enrolled during active disease. The donor label of this sample is uncertain.

This clone was seen more than once but under ten times. CDR3 amino acids: CASSFGRLAEQFF. The CDR3 DNA reads as TGTGCCAGCAGTTTTGGCAGGTTGGCTGAGCAGTTCTTC. The chain carries TRBV6-6 and TRBJ2-1; no reliable D call. Trimming removed 4 bases from V and 9 bases from J, with 13 bases in between. CDR1 is MNHNY and CDR2 is SVGAGI in the germline V gene (reference sequence). There are 13 residues in the CDR3.

The rearrangement joins TRBV2 to TRBJ2-3, with TRBD2 identical over 7 bases. Per germline, CDR1 SNHLY and CDR2 FYNNEI. J was trimmed by 5 bases and V by 8 bases; bases with no gene match: 7. The length of the CDR3 is 13 residues. As DNA, the CDR3 is TGTGCCAGCTCCTGGACTAGACAAGATACGCAGTATTTT. This encodes CASSWTRQDTQYF.

The genes are TRBV30 and TRBJ2-3, with TRBD2 as a possible D gene (6 bases). Germline-derived CDR1 and CDR2 are GTSNPN and SVGIG (reference sequence). The ends were cut back, 0 bases at V and 4 bases at J, with 14 bases in the middle. The CDR3 length is 15 residues. Here the CDR3 DNA reads TGTGCCTGGAGTGTATCGGACTACGGGGCAGATACGCAGTATTTT. Residues: CAWSVSDYGADTQYF.

This clone turned up a few times. The chain couples TRBV20-1 to TRBJ1-3; D ambiguous. Trimming took 3 bases from V and 4 from J, leaving 16 bases between them. The CDR3 spans 15 residues. CDR1 is DFQATT, CDR2 SNEGSKA, per germline (reference sequence). CDR3 sequence: CSASGLRAHGNTIYF. In DNA, the CDR3 is TGCAGTGCTAGTGGGCTGAGGGCGCACGGAAACACCATATATTTT.

This chain uses TRBV30 with TRBJ2-1, with 8 bases that match TRBD2. Germline V gene data show CDR1 as GTSNPN and CDR2 as SVGIG (reference sequence). The J segment lost 5 bases and the V segment lost 3 bases, leaving 9 bases of the junction unmatched. This CDR3 has 15 amino acids. The CDR3 DNA sequence: TGTGCCTGGAGCGACGGGAGGGTAGTGAACAATGAGCAGTTCTTC. Its protein product is CAWSDGRVVNNEQFF.

The J gene is TRBJ2-7, the V gene TRBV28, with TRBD1 matching over 8 bases. V dropped 2 bases and J dropped 2; count of bases not matched to a gene: 11. The CDR3 length is 17 residues. CDR1 and CDR2 from the germline V gene are MDHEN and SYDVKM. The DNA for the CDR3 is TGTGCCAGCAGTTTACACCGGGACAGGAGTAAACCCTACGAGCAGTACTTC. Translating gives CASSLHRDRSKPYEQYF.

In this sample, this clone turned up a few times. In DNA, the CDR3 is TGTGCCAGTAGTATAGACCGGGAAAGGAGAACTGAAGCTTTCTTT. As protein: CASSIDRERRTEAFF. V gene TRBV19 combines with J gene TRBJ1-1; D is ambiguous. This CDR3 has 15 residues. CDR1 is LNHDA and CDR2 is SQIVND in the germline V gene (reference sequence). V lost 0 bases, J lost 5 bases, and 13 bases lay in between.

This chain joins TRBV19 and TRBJ1-2, with a tentative D call TRBD1 (6 bases). Germline V gene data show CDR1 as LNHDA and CDR2 as SQIVND (reference sequence). The CDR3 length is 13 residues. V lost 4 bases, J lost 5 bases, and 11 bases lay in between. Here the CDR3 DNA reads TGTGCCAGTAGTACAAAACAGGGATATGGCTACACCTTC. This codes for CASSTKQGYGYTF. Using reference TRBV19 and TRBJ1-2 for the parts outside the CDR3, the full variable domain is DGGITQSPKYLFRKEGQNVTLSCEQNLNHDAMYWYRQDPGQGLRLIYYSQIVNDFQKGDIAEGYSVSREKKESFPLTVTSAQKNPTAFYLCASSTKQGYGYTFGSGTRLTVV.

The J gene is TRBJ1-5, the V gene TRBV27; D is perhaps TRBD1 (6 bases). The ends were cut back, 5 bases at V and 9 bases at J, with 11 bases in the middle. The CDR3 runs to 12 residues. Per germline, CDR1 MNHEY and CDR2 SMNVEV (reference sequence). CDR3: CASSTRQAPQHF. DNA of the CDR3: TGTGCCAGCAGTACCCGACAGGCGCCCCAGCATTTT.

This rearrangement joins TRBV7-9 to TRBJ2-1, with no clear D. This CDR3 region has 13 residues. Per the germline V gene, CDR1 is SEHNR and CDR2 is FQNEAQ (reference sequence). V dropped 4 bases and J dropped 8 bases, with 12 bases sitting between them. This CDR3 reads CASSWSGPDEQFF. DNA of the CDR3: TGTGCCAGCAGCTGGTCGGGTCCTGATGAGCAGTTCTTC.

V is TRBV19 and J is TRBJ1-5; no firm D call. Germline V CDR1 and CDR2: LNHDA, SQIVND (reference sequence). This CDR3 contains 16 residues. The ends were cut back, 7 bases at V and 0 bases at J, with 16 bases in the middle. Written as DNA, the CDR3 is TGTGCCAGTATCGGAGGATCCGGGGTTAGCAATCAGCCCCAGCATTTT. Protein sequence: CASIGGSGVSNQPQHF.

The chain links TRBV4-1 to TRBJ1-1; 12 positions match TRBD1. With V trimmed by 4 bases and J by 1 base, 7 bases remained unmatched. Germline CDR1 MGHRA, CDR2 YSYEKL. The CDR3 is made up of 17 amino acids. The DNA for the CDR3 is TGCGCCAGCAGCCCAGGGACAGGGGGCTTTGGGAACACTGAAGCTTTCTTT. Translating gives CASSPGTGGFGNTEAFF.

This clone showed up just once. The chain links TRBV19 to TRBJ1-4, with TRBD1 as a possible D gene (5 bases). Germline V gene data show CDR1 as LNHDA and CDR2 as SQIVND (reference sequence). This CDR3 region has 14 residues. V was clipped by 3 bases and J by 4 bases, with 9 bases between them. CDR3 nucleotides: TGTGCCAGTAGTATCGGCAGGGTTAATGAAAAACTGTTTTTT. Translating it yields CASSIGRVNEKLFF.

This chain joins TRBV30 and TRBJ1-3; D perhaps matches TRBD1 (5 bases). Trimming pared 5 bases from V and 4 bases from J, leaving 15 bases between. The CDR3 runs 14 residues. Germline V lookup: CDR1 GTSNPN, CDR2 SVGIG (reference sequence). This CDR3 is CAWGHGGSGNTIYF. In DNA, the CDR3 is TGTGCCTGGGGCCACGGGGGTTCCGGAAACACCATATATTTT.

This chain uses TRBV10-3 with TRBJ2-3; 9 nucleotides match TRBD2. V lost 3 bases, J lost 1 base, and 8 bases stayed unmatched. Germline V gene sequence: CDR1 ENHRY, CDR2 SYGVKD. CDR3 length: 17 amino acids. DNA for the CDR3: TGTGCCATCAGTGACGGCGGGACTAGCTTGGGCACAGATACGCAGTATTTT. It is translated as CAISDGGTSLGTDTQYF.

There are a few counts of this clone. The chain uses TRBV24-1 and TRBJ2-7, with 7 bases fitting TRBD1. CDR3 length equals 15 residues. The V segment lost 2 bases and the J segment 3 bases; nucleotides outside the gene matches: 6. Germline assignment: CDR1 KGHDR and CDR2 SFDVKD. CDR3: CATSDSGTAHYEQYF. CDR3 DNA sequence: TGTGCCACCAGTGATTCCGGGACAGCTCACTACGAGCAGTACTTC.

V usage is TRBV5-5 and J usage is TRBJ1-5; 7 bases map to TRBD1. The germline V gene has CDR1 SGHKS and CDR2 YYEKEE (reference sequence). The CDR3 spans 14 residues. With 4 bases clipped from V and 4 bases from J, the junction kept 5 bases outside the gene matches. This chain's CDR3 is CASSGTGENQPQHF. The CDR3 DNA reads TGTGCCAGCAGCGGAACAGGGGAGAATCAGCCCCAGCATTTT.